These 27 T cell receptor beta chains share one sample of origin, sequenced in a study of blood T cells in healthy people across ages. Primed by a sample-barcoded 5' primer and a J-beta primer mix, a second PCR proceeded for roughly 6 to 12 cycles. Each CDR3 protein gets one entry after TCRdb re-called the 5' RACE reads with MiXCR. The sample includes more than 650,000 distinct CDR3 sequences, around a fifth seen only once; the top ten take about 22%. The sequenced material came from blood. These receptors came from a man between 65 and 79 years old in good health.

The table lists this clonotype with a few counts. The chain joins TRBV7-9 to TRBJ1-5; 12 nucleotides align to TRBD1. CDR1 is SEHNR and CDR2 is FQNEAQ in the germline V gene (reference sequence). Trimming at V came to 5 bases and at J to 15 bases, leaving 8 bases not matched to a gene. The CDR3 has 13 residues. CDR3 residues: CASSPGTGGGLHF. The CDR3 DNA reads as TGTGCCAGCAGCCCAGGGACAGGGGGCGGCTTGCATTTT.

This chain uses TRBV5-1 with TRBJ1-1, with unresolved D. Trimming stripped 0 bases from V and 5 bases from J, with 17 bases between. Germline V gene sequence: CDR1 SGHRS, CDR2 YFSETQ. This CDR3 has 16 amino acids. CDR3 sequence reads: CASSLAKIDNGTEAFF. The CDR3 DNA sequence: TGCGCCAGCAGCTTGGCGAAGATCGACAATGGTACTGAAGCTTTCTTT.

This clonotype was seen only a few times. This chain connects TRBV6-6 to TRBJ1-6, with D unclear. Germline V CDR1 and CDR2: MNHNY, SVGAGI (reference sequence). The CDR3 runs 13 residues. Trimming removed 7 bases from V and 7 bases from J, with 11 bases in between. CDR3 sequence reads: CASTNRVNSPLHF. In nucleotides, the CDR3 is TGTGCCAGCACTAACCGGGTGAATTCACCCCTCCACTTT.

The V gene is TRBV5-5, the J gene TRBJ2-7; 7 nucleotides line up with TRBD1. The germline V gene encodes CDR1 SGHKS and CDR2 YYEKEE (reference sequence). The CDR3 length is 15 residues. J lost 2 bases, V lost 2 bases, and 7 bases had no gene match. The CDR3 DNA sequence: TGTGCCAGCAGCTTTTCCGGGACAGCCGCCTACGAGCAGTACGTC. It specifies CASSFSGTAAYEQYV.

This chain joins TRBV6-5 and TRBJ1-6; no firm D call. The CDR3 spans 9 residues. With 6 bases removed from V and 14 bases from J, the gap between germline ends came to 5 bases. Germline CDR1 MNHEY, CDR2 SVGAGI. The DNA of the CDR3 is TGTGCCAGCAGCCTATCCCTCCACTTT. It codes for CASSLSLHF.

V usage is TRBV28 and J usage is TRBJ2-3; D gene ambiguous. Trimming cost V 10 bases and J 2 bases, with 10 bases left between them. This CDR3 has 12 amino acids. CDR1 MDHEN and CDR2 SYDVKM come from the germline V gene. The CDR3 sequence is CATDSLTDTQYF. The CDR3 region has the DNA TGTGCCACTGACTCTCTCACAGATACGCAGTATTTT.

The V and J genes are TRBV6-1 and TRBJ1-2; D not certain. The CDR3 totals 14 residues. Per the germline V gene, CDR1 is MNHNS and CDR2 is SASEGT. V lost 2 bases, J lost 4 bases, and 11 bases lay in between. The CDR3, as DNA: TGTGCCAGCAGTGAAATTCGGACGGGCTATGGCTACACCTTC. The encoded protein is CASSEIRTGYGYTF.

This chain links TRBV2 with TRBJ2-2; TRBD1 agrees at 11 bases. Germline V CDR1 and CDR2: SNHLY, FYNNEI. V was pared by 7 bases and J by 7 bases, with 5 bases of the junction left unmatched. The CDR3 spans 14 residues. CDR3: CASTGTGGHGELFF. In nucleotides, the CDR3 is TGTGCCAGCACTGGGACAGGGGGACACGGGGAGCTGTTTTTT.

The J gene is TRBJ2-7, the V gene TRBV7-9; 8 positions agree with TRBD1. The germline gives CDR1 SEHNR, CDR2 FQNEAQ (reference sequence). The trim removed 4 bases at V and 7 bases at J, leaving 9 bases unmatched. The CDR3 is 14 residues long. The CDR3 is CASSSTGQGKEQYF. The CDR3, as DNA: TGTGCCAGCAGCTCCACCGGACAGGGCAAGGAGCAGTACTTC.

CDR3 protein: CASSRLGAGEKLFF. The CDR3, as DNA: TGCGCCAGCAGCCGGTTGGGGGCCGGGGAAAAACTGTTTTTT. The chain employs TRBV5-1 and TRBJ1-4, with D maybe TRBD1 (6 bases). Germline V gene lookup returns CDR1 SGHRS and CDR2 YFSETQ. The CDR3 covers 14 residues. Trimming removed 4 bases from V and 8 bases from J, with 15 bases in between. Full variable domain (remainder filled in from reference TRBV5-1 and TRBJ1-4): KAGVTQTPRYLIKTRGQQVTLSCSPISGHRSVSWYQQTPGQGLQFLFEYFSETQRNKGNFPGRFSGRQFSNSRSEMNVSTLELGDSALYLCASSRLGAGEKLFFGSGTQLSVL.

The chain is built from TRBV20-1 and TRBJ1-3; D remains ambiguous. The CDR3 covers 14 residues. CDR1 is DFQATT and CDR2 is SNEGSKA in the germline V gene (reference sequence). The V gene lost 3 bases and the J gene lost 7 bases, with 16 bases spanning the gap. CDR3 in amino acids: CSASSGQFGNTIYF. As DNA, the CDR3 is TGCAGTGCTAGTTCCGGGCAGTTCGGGAACACCATATATTTT.

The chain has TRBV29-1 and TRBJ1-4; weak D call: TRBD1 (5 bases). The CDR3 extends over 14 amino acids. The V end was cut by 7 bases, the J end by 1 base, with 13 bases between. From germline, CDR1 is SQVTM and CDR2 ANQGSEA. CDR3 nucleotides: TGCAGCGCCGCCTTGGGGGGAACTAATGAAAAACTGTTTTTT. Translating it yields CSAALGGTNEKLFF.

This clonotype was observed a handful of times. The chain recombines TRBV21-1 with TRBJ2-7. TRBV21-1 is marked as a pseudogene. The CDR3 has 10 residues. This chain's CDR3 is CAKLSYEQYV. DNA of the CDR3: TGTGCCAAACTCTCCTACGAGCAGTACGTC.

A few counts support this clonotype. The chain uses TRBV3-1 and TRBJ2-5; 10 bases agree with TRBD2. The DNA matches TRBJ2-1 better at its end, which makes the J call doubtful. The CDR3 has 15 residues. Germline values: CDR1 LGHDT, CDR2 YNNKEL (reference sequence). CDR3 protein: CASSQQLAGYNEQFF. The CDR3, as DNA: TGTGCCAGCAGCCAACAACTAGCGGGGTACAATGAGCAGTTCTTC.

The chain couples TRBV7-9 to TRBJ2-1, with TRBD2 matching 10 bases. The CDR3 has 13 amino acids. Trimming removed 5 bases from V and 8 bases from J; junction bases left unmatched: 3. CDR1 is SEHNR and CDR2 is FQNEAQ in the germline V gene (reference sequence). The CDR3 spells CASSIGTSDEQFF. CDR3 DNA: TGTGCCAGCAGCATCGGGACTAGCGATGAGCAGTTCTTC. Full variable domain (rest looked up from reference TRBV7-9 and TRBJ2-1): DTGVSQNPRHKITKRGQNVTFRCDPISEHNRLYWYRQTLGQGPEFLTYFQNEAQLEKSRLLSDRFSAERPKGSFSTLEIQRTEQGDSAMYLCASSIGTSDEQFFGPGTRLTVL.

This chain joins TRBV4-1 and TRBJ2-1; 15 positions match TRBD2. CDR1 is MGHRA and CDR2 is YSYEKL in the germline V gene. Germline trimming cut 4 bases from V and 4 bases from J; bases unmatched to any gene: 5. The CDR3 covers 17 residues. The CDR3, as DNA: TGCGCCAGCAGCCCGTGGACTAGCGGGGGGGCGTACAATGAGCAGTTCTTC. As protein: CASSPWTSGGAYNEQFF.

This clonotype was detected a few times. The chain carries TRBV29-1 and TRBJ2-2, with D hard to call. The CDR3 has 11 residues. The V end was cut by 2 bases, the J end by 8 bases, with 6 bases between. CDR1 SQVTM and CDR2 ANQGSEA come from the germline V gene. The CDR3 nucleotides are TGCAGCGTTGAACTTTTGGGGGAGCTGTTTTTT. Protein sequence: CSVELLGELFF.

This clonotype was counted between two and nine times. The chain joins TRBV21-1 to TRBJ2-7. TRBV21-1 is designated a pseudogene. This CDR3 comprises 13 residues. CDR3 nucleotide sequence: TGTGCCAGCAGCGGATCTGGACCTTACGAGCAGTACGTC. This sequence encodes CASSGSGPYEQYV.

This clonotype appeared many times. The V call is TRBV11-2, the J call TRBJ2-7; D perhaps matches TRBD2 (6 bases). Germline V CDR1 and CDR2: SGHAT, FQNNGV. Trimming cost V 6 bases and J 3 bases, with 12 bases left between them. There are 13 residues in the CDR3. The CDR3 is CASSLSGSYEQYF. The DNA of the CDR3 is TGTGCCAGCAGTCTTTCCGGGAGCTACGAGCAGTACTTC.

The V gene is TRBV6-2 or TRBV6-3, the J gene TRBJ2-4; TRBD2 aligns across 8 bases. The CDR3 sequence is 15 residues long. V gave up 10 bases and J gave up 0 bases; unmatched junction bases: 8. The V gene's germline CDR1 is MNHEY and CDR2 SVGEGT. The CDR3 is CATRPGLVAKNIQYF. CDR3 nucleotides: TGTGCCACCCGTCCGGGACTAGTAGCCAAAAACATTCAGTACTTC.

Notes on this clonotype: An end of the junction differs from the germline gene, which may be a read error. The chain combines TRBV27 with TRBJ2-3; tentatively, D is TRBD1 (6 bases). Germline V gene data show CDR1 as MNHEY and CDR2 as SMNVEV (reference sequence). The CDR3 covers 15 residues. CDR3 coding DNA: TGTGCCAGCAGCCTCAGTGGACAGCTCACAGATGCGCAGTATTTT. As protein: CASSLSGQLTDAQYF.

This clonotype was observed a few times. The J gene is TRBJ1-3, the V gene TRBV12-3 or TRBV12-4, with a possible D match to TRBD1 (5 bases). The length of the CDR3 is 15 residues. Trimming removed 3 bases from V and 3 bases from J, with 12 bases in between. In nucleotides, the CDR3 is TGTGCCAGCAGTTTTGCGGCAGGGATTGGAAACACCATATATTTT. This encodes CASSFAAGIGNTIYF.

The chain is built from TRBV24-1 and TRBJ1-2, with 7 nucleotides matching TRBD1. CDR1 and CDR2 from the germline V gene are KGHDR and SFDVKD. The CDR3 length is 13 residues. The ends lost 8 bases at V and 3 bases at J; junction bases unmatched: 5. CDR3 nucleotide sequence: TGTGCCACCACGGACAGGACTTACTATGGCTACACCTTC. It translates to CATTDRTYYGYTF.

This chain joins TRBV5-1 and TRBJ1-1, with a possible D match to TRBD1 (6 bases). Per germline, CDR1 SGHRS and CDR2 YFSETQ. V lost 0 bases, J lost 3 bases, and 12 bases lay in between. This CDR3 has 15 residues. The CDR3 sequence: CASSLARGQYTEAFF. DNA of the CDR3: TGCGCCAGCAGCTTGGCCAGGGGCCAGTACACTGAAGCTTTCTTT.

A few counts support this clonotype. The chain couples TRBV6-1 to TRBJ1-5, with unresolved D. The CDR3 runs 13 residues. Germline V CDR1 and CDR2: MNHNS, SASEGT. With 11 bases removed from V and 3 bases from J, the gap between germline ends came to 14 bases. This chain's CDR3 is CAACERDNQPQHF. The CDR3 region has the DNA TGTGCCGCTTGCGAGAGGGACAATCAGCCCCAGCATTTT.

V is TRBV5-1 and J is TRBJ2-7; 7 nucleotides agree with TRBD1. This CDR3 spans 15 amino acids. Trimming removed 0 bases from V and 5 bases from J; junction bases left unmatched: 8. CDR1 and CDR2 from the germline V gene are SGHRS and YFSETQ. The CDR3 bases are TGCGCCAGCAGCTTGGTCCGGACAGGCGGTAACGAGCAGTACTTC. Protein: CASSLVRTGGNEQYF.

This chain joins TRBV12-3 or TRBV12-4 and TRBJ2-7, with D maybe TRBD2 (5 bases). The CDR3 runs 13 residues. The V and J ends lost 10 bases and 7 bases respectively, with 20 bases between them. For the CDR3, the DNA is TGTGCCAACGAACGTGAGGGAGAGGATGAGCAGTACGTC. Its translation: CANEREGEDEQYV.